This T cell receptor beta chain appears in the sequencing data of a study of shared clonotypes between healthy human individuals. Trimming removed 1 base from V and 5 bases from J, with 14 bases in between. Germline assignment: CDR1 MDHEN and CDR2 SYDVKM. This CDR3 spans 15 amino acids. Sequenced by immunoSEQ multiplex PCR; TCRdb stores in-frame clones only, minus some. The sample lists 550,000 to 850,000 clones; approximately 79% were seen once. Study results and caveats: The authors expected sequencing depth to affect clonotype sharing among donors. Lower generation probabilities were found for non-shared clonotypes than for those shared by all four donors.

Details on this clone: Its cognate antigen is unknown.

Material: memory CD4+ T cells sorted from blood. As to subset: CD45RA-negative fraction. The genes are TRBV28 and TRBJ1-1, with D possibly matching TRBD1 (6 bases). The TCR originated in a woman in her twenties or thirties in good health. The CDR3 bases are TGTGCCAGCAGTTTATATGGCAGGGGATTGACTGAAGCTTTCTTT. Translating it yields CASSLYGRGLTEAFF.